This T cell receptor (beta chain) comes out of a study of blood T cells in healthy people across ages (dated by TCRdb to between 2014 and 2017). For context, the study as a whole: In model experiments, template switching captured about one uniquely barcoded TCR beta cDNA molecule for every two T cells. To track age-related changes in TCR beta repertoire diversity, the study relied on deep sequencing normalized with unique cDNA molecular identifiers. Using the same blood draw, the study looked at two additional independent replicas of 1 million unique cDNA reads for two donors, one aged 18 to 29 and the other aged 80 or older. Donors were grouped into four age groups: young (average about 15 years), middle-aged (about 40), aged (around 60) and long-lived (about 82). To avoid experimental bias, donors of different ages were distributed randomly across sequencing lanes. The study at large found these results: Since profiling was done on bulk unsorted PBMCs, naive and antigen-experienced compartments could not be conclusively compared. The long-lived group showed more naive CD4+ T cells, fewer expanded clones and increased TCR diversity than the aged group, suggesting age selection. Because donor CMV infection status was unknown, age-related changes in expanded clonotypes were potentially confounded. As age increased, observed TCR beta diversity per million T cells dropped in a roughly linear way, and a significant reduction was already evident by age around 41. Observed TCR beta diversity correlated strongly with the percentage of naive T cells measured by flow cytometry. Total diversity estimates from one million sequenced T cells were considered lower bounds and underestimates.

The germline V gene encodes CDR1 SGDLS and CDR2 YYNGEE. Relative to germline, V is 0 bases shorter and J is 4 bases shorter, with 19 bases between their ends. The CDR3 runs 17 residues from the cysteine to the phenylalanine. Only the CDR3 DNA stays, 51 bases, in frame from base 1. The library was made by 5' RACE. TCRdb shows the sequencer as Illumina HiSeq 2500. A second roughly 6 to 11 cycle PCR used a sample-barcoded 5' primer and a J-beta primer mix. A unique molecular identifier was introduced onto each TCR beta cDNA molecule by a template-switch 5' adaptor carrying 12 random nucleotides. At least 3 million CDR3-containing paired-end reads were obtained from each sample. First-strand cDNA was synthesized from all RNA with the Mint cDNA synthesis kit, primed by a TRBC-specific oligonucleotide. All cDNA was treated with uracil-DNA glycosylase and then went through a first 18-cycle PCR with the universal primers M1SS and BC2_uni_R. In the source study's methods: Each sample was normalized by randomly selecting 1 million high-quality reads, each carrying a distinct molecular identifier. Reads with shared molecular identifiers were discarded instead of being binned into consensus sequences. MiTCR, run with a Q25 quality threshold and the strictest error-elimination algorithm, handled CDR3 identification, clonotype clustering and error correction. Lower-bound total TCR beta diversity was estimated with a nonparametric unseen species model using Euler transformation. The public sequencing data were trimmed at Q25 with fastp and processed into clonotypes with MiXCR by TCRdb, which kept only in-frame beta chains. Merged by CDR3 protein, the rows form single entries marked with the most common genes and DNA. Clone size and V and J calls follow TCRdb, not the original study. For this sample the table gives 730,000 or so distinct CDR3 sequences, of which around 41% were detected only once. The ten largest clones represent approximately 29% of the sample.

Of note for this clonotype: Its binding antigen is unknown. Within one base of it there is no much larger clone, and no base qualities were kept.

Systemically healthy Caucasian individuals from Russia, 39 in total and aged roughly 6 to 100 years, were included as donors. Each donor gave 9 to 10 milliliters of peripheral blood, collected into EDTA-treated Vacutainer tubes. Ficoll-Paque density-gradient centrifugation was used to isolate PBMCs, with at least 6.5 million per sample. Trizol reagent was used to extract total RNA from the PBMCs, yielding at least 5.5 micrograms per sample. Naive CD45RAhigh/CD27high T cell percentages were measured by flow cytometry on a PBMC aliquot from every donor. Here the chain combines TRBV9 and TRBJ2-5; confidence is insufficient to name the D gene. The sample was blood. The receptor comes from an elderly man in good health. The DNA sequence is as follows: TGTGCCAGCAGCGTAGGTGCCCCCGGAGTAGTGTCAGAGACCCAGTACTTC. Its protein product is CASSVGAPGVVSETQYF.